This T cell receptor beta chain was documented in a study of T cells in Graves' hyperthyroidism and ophthalmopathy. From RNA transcripts, TCR beta CDR3 regions were amplified. TCR CDR3 regions were first amplified by RT-PCR with HTBI primers. MiXCR, run by TCRdb on the multiplex PCR reads, gives a single entry per CDR3 protein. The sample includes over 250,000 distinct CDR3 sequences, over 20% of them seen just once. The germline V and J ends were trimmed by 3 bases and 5 bases, with 23 bases remaining between them. This CDR3 comprises 17 residues. Germline loops: CDR1 MDHEN, CDR2 SYDVKM. Notes on this clonotype: Its antigen is unknown.

Points from the study as a whole: Most expanded thyroid clonotypes above 0.001 also appeared in blood. Patients with ophthalmopathy were separated from those with stable hyperthyroidism by a 13 V-J model.

The sequence came from a young man with Graves' ophthalmopathy. Sequences were obtained from blood. V and J are TRBV28 and TRBJ2-7; D tentatively fits TRBD1 or TRBD2 (5 bases each). CDR3: CASSFPKTGTPRDEQYF. DNA for the CDR3: TGTGCCAGCAGTTTTCCTAAAACCGGGACCCCGAGGGACGAGCAGTACTTC.